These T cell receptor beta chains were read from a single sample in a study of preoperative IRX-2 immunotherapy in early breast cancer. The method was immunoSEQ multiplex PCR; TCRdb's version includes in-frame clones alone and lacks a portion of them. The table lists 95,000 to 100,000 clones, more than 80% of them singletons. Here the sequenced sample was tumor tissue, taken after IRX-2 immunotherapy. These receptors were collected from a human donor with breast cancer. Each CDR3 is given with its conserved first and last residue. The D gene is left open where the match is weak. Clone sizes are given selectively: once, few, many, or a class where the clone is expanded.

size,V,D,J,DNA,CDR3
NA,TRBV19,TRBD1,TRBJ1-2,TGTGCCAGTAGTTCACAGGGGGCTGAATATGGCTACACCTTC,CASSSQGAEYGYTF
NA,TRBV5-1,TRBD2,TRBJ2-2,TGCGCCAGCAGCTTTGACTTAGCGGGTTCGGCCGGGGAGCTGTTTTTT,CASSFDLAGSAGELFF
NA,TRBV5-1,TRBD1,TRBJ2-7,TGCGCCAGCAGCTTACACCTACCGGGACAGGGGGACGAGCAGTACTTC,CASSLHLPGQGDEQYF
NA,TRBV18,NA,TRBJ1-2,TGTGCCAGCTCACTCTTTAACGTTAACTATGGCTACACCTTC,CASSLFNVNYGYTF
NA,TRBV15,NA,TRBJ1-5,TGTGCCACCAGCATGCTATGGGGGCATGATCAGCCCCAGCATTTT,CATSMLWGHDQPQHF
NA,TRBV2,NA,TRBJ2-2,TGTGCCAGCAGTGAAAAAGTTAACACCGGGGAGCTGTTTTTT,CASSEKVNTGELFF
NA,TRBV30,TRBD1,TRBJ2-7,TGTGCCTGGAATGCGCGGACAGGGGGCGAGCAGTACTTC,CAWNARTGGEQYF
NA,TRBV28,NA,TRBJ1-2,TGTGCCAGCAGTTTATTCAGGCTAGGCTATGGCTACACCTTC,CASSLFRLGYGYTF
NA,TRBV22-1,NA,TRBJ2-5,TGTGCCACCAGTGATCCGGCCGACAGCCAAGAGACCCAGTACTTC,CATSDPADSQETQYF
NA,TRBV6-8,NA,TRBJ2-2,TGTGCCAGCGAGGGCATTAACACCGGGGAGCTGTTTTTT,CASEGINTGELFF
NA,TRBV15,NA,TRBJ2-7,TGTGCCACCAGCAGTTTCTTGGGGGCTAACGAGCAGTACTTC,CATSSFLGANEQYF
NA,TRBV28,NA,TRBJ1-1,TGTGCCAGCATTAAACCGGGACGCCCGAACACTGAAGCTTTCTTT,CASIKPGRPNTEAFF
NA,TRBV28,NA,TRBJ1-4,TGTGCCAGCAGAAACGCTCCGGGAGGTGAAAAACTGTTTTTT,CASRNAPGGEKLFF
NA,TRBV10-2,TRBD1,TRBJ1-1,TGCGCCAGCAGTGAGTCCACCAGGGGGCTGAACACTGAAGCTTTCTTT,CASSESTRGLNTEAFF
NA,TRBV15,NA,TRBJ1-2,TGTGCCACCATGGCAGGGGATCTTGACTATGGCTACACCTTC,CATMAGDLDYGYTF
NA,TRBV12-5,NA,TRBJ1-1,TGTGCTAGTGGTTTGGACCCGGCAAGGATTGACACTGAAGCTTTCTTT,CASGLDPARIDTEAFF
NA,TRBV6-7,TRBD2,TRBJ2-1,TGTGCCAGCAGTCGCGGGACTAGCAGGAATGAGCAGTTCTTC,CASSRGTSRNEQFF
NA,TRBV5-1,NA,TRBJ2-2,TGCGCCAGCAGCCCCGGAGGGTTCGGTGGCACCGGGGAGCTGTTTTTT,CASSPGGFGGTGELFF
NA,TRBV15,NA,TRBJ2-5,TGTGCCACCAGCAGAGATCAACGATTCCAAGAGACCCAGTACTTC,CATSRDQRFQETQYF
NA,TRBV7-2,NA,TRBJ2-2,TGTGCCAGCAGCTTAAGTGGGGGGACCGGGGAGCTGTTTTTT,CASSLSGGTGELFF
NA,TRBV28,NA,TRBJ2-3,TGTGCCAGCAGTTTCCCACAGGGAAAACCCCCAGCTAGCACAGATACGCAGTATTTT,CASSFPQGKPPASTDTQYF
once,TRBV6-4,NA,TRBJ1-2,TGTGCCATCAGTGACCCTGCTGATGGCTACACCTTC,CAISDPADGYTF
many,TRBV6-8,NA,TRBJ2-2,TGTGCCATCAGGGACAATCCCGGGGAGCTGTTTTTT,CAIRDNPGELFF
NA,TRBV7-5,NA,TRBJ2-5,TGTGCCAGCAGCTCCGACCACTACAAAGAGACCCAGTACTTC,CASSSDHYKETQYF
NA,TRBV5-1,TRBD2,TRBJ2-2,TGCGCCAGCAGCCCGGGACTAGCGGCGACGAACACCGGGGAGCTGTTTTTT,CASSPGLAATNTGELFF
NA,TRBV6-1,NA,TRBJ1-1,TGTGCCAGCAGTGAAGCGGCGGCCATTATGAACACTGAAGCTTTCTTT,CASSEAAAIMNTEAFF
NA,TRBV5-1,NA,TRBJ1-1,TGCGCCAGCAGCTCCCGGGACGGCGAGAACACTGAAGCTTTCTTT,CASSSRDGENTEAFF
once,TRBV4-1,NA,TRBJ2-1,TGCGCCAGCAGCCTCCTTAACAATGAGCAGTTCTTC,CASSLLNNEQFF
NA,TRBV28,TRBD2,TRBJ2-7,TGTGCCAGCAGTTTAAGCGGGAGGGCCCTCGAGCAGTACTTC,CASSLSGRALEQYF
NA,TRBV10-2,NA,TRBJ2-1,TGCGCCAGCAGCCCCACGGACAATGAGCAGTTCTTC,CASSPTDNEQFF
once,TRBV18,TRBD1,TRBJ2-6,TGTGCCAGCTCGGGGACAGGGCAAAACTCTGGGGCCAACGTCCTGACTTTC,CASSGTGQNSGANVLTF
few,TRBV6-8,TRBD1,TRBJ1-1,TGTGCCAGCAATTGGGACAGTCGAAATGAAGCTTTCTTT,CASNWDSRNEAFF
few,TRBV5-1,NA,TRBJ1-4,TGCGCCAGCAGCCCGACAGGACTTAATGAAAAACTGTTTTTT,CASSPTGLNEKLFF
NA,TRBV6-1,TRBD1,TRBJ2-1,TGTGCCAGCAGTGAAGCCTGGGGACAGGCTTACAATGAGCAGTTCTTC,CASSEAWGQAYNEQFF
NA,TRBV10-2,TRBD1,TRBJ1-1,TGCGCCAGCAGGAGACAGGGGGACACTGAAGCTTTCTTT,CASRRQGDTEAFF
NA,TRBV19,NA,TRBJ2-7,TGTGCCAGTAGTCTTGGGCCTCCGGGCCCCTACGAGCAGTACTTC,CASSLGPPGPYEQYF
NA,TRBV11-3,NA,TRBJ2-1,TGTGCCAGCAGCTTGGCCGGACTCCTATACAATGAGCAGTTCTTC,CASSLAGLLYNEQFF
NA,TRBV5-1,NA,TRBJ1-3,TGCGCCAGCAGCTTGGACGGCAGGGCCTCTGGAAACACCATATATTTT,CASSLDGRASGNTIYF